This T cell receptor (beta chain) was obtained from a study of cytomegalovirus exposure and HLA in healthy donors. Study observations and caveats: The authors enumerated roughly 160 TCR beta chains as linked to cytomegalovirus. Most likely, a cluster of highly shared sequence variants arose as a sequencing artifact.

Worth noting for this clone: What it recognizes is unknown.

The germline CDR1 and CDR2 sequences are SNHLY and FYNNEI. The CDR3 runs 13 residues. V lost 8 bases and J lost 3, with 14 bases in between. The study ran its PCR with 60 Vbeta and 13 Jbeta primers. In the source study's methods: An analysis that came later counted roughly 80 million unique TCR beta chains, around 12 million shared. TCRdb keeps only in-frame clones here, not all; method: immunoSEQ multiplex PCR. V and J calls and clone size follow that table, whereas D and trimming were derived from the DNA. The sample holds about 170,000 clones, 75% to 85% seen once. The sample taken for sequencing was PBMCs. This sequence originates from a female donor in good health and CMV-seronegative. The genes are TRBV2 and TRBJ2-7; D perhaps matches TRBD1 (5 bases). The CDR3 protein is CASARQGLYEQYF. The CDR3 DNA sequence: TGTGCCAGCGCGAGGCAGGGTCTCTACGAGCAGTACTTC.